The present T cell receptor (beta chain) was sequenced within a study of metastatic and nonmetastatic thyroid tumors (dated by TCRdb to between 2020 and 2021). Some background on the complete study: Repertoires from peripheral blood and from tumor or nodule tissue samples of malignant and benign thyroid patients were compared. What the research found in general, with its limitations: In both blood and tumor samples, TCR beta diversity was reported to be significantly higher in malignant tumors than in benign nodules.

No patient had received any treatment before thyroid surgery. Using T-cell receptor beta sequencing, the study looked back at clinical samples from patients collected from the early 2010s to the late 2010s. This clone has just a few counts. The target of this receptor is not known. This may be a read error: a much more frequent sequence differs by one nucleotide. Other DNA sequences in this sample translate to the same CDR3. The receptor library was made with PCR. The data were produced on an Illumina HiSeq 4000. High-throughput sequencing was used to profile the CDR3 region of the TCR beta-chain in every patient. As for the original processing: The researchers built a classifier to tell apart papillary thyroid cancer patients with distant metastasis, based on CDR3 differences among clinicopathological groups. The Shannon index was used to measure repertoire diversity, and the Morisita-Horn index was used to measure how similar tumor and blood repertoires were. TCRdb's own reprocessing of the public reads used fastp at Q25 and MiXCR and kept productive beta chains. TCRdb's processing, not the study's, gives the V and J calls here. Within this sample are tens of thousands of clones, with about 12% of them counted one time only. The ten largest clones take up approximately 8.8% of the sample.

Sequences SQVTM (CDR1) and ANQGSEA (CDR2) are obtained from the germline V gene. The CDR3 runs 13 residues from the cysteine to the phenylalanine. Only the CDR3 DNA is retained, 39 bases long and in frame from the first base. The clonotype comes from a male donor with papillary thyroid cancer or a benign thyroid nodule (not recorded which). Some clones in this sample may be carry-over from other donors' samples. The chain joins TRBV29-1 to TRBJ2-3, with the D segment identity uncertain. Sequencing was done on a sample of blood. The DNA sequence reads TGCAGCGTAACAAGCTGGGCCACAGATACCCAGTATTTT. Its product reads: CSVTSWATDTQYF.